Below, 17 T cell receptor beta chains from the same sample are listed, as sequenced in a study of beta chain features in type 1 diabetes. All of the isolated RNA was reverse transcribed, so expressed TCRB transcripts were sequenced. The table came from immunoSEQ multiplex PCR; TCRdb's copy has only in-frame clones and leaves some out. The sample holds some 150,000 clones, 11% seen once. Material: central memory CD4+ T cells from blood. These receptors were taken from a man younger than 35 in good health.

A few counts support this clone. The chain employs TRBV6-6 and TRBJ2-5, with D perhaps matching TRBD1 or TRBD2 (5 bases each). Germline assignment: CDR1 MNHNY and CDR2 SVGAGI (reference sequence). With 5 bases removed from V and 1 base from J, the gap between germline ends came to 11 bases. This CDR3 is 14 amino acids long. The CDR3 DNA reads TGTGCCAGCAGTCCGGGACGGTCCCAAGAGACCCAGTACTTC. This sequence encodes CASSPGRSQETQYF.

The chain joins TRBV7-2 to TRBJ1-1; TRBD1 aligns across 8 bases. The CDR3 is 12 amino acids. The V segment lost 5 bases and the J segment 7 bases; nucleotides outside the gene matches: 3. Germline loops: CDR1 SGHTA, CDR2 FQGNSA. CDR3: CASSLDRVEAFF. The CDR3 bases are TGTGCCAGCAGCCTGGACAGGGTTGAAGCTTTCTTT.

V and J are TRBV5-6 and TRBJ2-7; D is undetermined. CDR1 and CDR2 from the germline V gene are SGHDT and YYEEEE. The ends were cut back, 1 base at V and 7 bases at J, with 9 bases in the middle. This CDR3 contains 12 residues. In DNA form, the CDR3 reads TGTGCCAGCAGCTTGCGGGTGGGTGAGCAGTACTTC. It specifies CASSLRVGEQYF.

The chain is built from TRBV7-6 and TRBJ2-1; 8 bases match TRBD2. Germline CDR1 is SGHVS and CDR2 is FNYEAQ. Germline trimming cut 0 bases from V and 6 bases from J; bases unmatched to any gene: 7. This CDR3 is built from 16 residues. The CDR3 loop is CASSLAGSGGFNEQFF. For the CDR3, the DNA is TGTGCCAGCAGCTTAGCGGGAAGCGGGGGCTTCAATGAGCAGTTCTTC.

The chain employs TRBV5-6 and TRBJ2-5, with no clear D. The germline CDR1 and CDR2 sequences are SGHDT and YYEEEE. The CDR3 totals 15 residues. The V gene lost 1 base and the J gene lost 0 bases, with 10 bases spanning the gap. The CDR3 nucleotides read TGTGCCAGCAGCTTGCCTGCCATAGACCAAGAGACCCAGTACTTC. Amino acids: CASSLPAIDQETQYF.

CDR3 nucleotide sequence: TGCGCCAGCAGCCAAGATGGTGATGGCTACACCTTC. Translated, it gives CASSQDGDGYTF. The V call is TRBV4-3, the J call TRBJ1-2; D not resolved. The V end lost 0 bases, the J end lost 6 bases, and 5 bases lay between the germline ends. This CDR3 contains 12 residues. Germline CDR1 reads LGHNA; CDR2 reads YSLEER.

The J gene is TRBJ2-5, the V gene TRBV28, with TRBD2 matching 11 bases. Germline V CDR1 and CDR2: MDHEN, SYDVKM. J lost 5 bases, V lost 6 bases, and 5 bases had no gene match. CDR3 size: 14 residues. The CDR3, as DNA: TGTGCCAGCAGGTTTAGCGGGGGGGCGGAGACCCAGTACTTC. The encoded protein is CASRFSGGAETQYF.

By frequency in the sample, this clone is medium-sized. This chain connects TRBV21-1 to TRBJ2-5; the DNA was not used to check the table's D call, TRBD2. TRBV21-1 is a listed pseudogene. The CDR3 consists of 16 residues. The CDR3 region is CASSKNPGGRGETQYF. DNA for the CDR3: TGTGCCAGCAGCAAAAATCCCGGGGGGAGGGGAGAGACCCAGTACTTC.

The rearrangement joins TRBV9 to TRBJ2-2; 7 nucleotides align to TRBD1. V dropped 0 bases and J dropped 1; count of bases not matched to a gene: 3. Germline V gene data show CDR1 as SGDLS and CDR2 as YYNGEE. The CDR3 is made up of 16 amino acids. The CDR3 nucleotides read TGTGCCAGCAGCGTAGTGGGGACAGTGAACACCGGGGAGCTGTTTTTT. Translation gives CASSVVGTVNTGELFF.

This chain connects TRBV14 to TRBJ1-1; D possibly corresponds to TRBD1 (5 bases). The CDR3 is 14 residues long. Germline V lookup: CDR1 SGHDN, CDR2 FVKESK. V was pared by 0 bases and J by 7 bases, with 12 bases between. CDR3 nucleotide sequence: TGTGCCAGCAGCCAAGATCGGGGGATGGGTGAAGCTTTCTTT. Residues: CASSQDRGMGEAFF.

The chain joins TRBV19 to TRBJ2-5, with 9 bases fitting TRBD2. The V segment lost 6 bases and the J segment 3 bases; nucleotides outside the gene matches: 17. CDR1 LNHDA and CDR2 SQIVND come from the germline V gene (reference sequence). The CDR3 totals 18 residues. DNA for the CDR3: TGTGCCAGTAGCACATCGTTAATAGCGGGGGAAAAGGAAGAGACCCAGTACTTC. It yields the protein CASSTSLIAGEKEETQYF.

The V and J genes are TRBV2 and TRBJ1-1, with 10 nucleotides matching TRBD1. CDR3 length: 12 amino acids. The J segment lost 3 bases and the V segment lost 11 bases, leaving 3 bases of the junction unmatched. Germline loops: CDR1 SNHLY, CDR2 FYNNEI. In DNA, the CDR3 is TGTGCCGGGGACAGGGGTTACACTGAAGCTTTCTTT. Its translation is CAGDRGYTEAFF. The whole variable domain, filled in from reference TRBV2 and TRBJ1-1, reads EPEVTQTPSHQVTQMGQEVILRCVPISNHLYFYWYRQILGQKVEFLVSFYNNEISEKSEIFDDQFSVERPDGSNFTLKIRSTKLEDSAMYFCAGDRGYTEAFFGQGTRLTVV.

This clone appeared a few times. J is TRBJ2-5 and V is TRBV5-4, with TRBD2 matching 7 bases. The junction had 6 bases not matched to a gene; V was cut back by 2 bases and J by 2 bases. The CDR3 consists of 15 residues. Per the germline V gene, CDR1 is SGHNT and CDR2 is YYREEE (reference sequence). In nucleotides, the CDR3 is TGTGCCAGCAGCTTCGGGAGGACGGGGCAAGAGACCCAGTACTTC. Protein sequence: CASSFGRTGQETQYF.

There are a few counts of this clone. The rearrangement joins TRBV9 to TRBJ2-5, with a weak D call TRBD2 (6 bases). Per the germline V gene, CDR1 is SGDLS and CDR2 is YYNGEE. The germline V and J ends were trimmed by 4 bases and 5 bases, with 12 bases remaining between them. The CDR3 has 13 amino acids. CDR3 loop: CASSSLEGETQYF. In nucleotides, the CDR3 is TGTGCCAGCAGCTCTCTGGAGGGGGAGACCCAGTACTTC. Supplemented by reference TRBV9 and TRBJ2-5, the full variable domain reads DSGVTQTPKHLITATGQRVTLRCSPRSGDLSVYWYQQSLDQGLQFLIQYYNGEERAKGNILERFSAQQFPDLHSELNLSSLELGDSALYFCASSSLEGETQYFGPGTRLLVL.

Only a few counts were recorded for this clone. Within the sample, other DNA sequences also encode this same CDR3. The chain couples TRBV9 to TRBJ2-3; D is perhaps TRBD1 (6 bases). There are 14 residues in the CDR3. Looked up from germline, CDR1 is SGDLS and CDR2 is YYNGEE. V was cut by 0 bases and J by 4 bases, with 9 bases left in between. CDR3 nucleotides: TGTGCCAGCAGCGTAGCAGGGGTTGCAGATACGCAGTATTTT. It yields the protein CASSVAGVADTQYF. The whole variable domain, remainder taken from reference TRBV9 and TRBJ2-3, is DSGVTQTPKHLITATGQRVTLRCSPRSGDLSVYWYQQSLDQGLQFLIQYYNGEERAKGNILERFSAQQFPDLHSELNLSSLELGDSALYFCASSVAGVADTQYFGPGTRLTVL.

V gene TRBV28 combines with J gene TRBJ2-6; D gene ambiguous. Germline loops: CDR1 MDHEN, CDR2 SYDVKM. The CDR3 contains 16 residues. The germline V and J ends were trimmed by 3 bases and 1 base, with 10 bases remaining between them. CDR3 bases: TGTGCCAGCAGTTTGACCCTTTGGTCTGGGGCCAACGTCCTGACTTTC. This codes for CASSLTLWSGANVLTF.

This clone appeared a few times. V usage is TRBV30 and J usage is TRBJ2-1; D is ambiguous. Germline V gene sequence: CDR1 GTSNPN, CDR2 SVGIG (reference sequence). The V end was cut by 3 bases, the J end by 0 bases, with 12 bases between. This CDR3 has 15 amino acids. In DNA, the CDR3 is TGTGCCTGGAGGTCCTTAGAGGCCTCCTACAATGAGCAGTTCTTC. Protein sequence: CAWRSLEASYNEQFF.